This TCR beta chain was sequenced in a study of CD8 T cells in ankylosing spondylitis. Findings and limits, study-wide: A TCR beta motif made of about 8 highly homologous variants seemed typical of ankylosing spondylitis blood. Significant enrichment of disease-linked clones was reportedly seen in matched ankylosing spondylitis synovial fluid.

This clonotype has a handful of counts. What it recognizes is unknown. TCRdb itself ran the 5' RACE reads through MiXCR, one entry per CDR3 protein. Of 400,000 to 450,000 distinct CDR3 sequences detected, roughly 18% appear once; the ten largest clones hold over 1%. The CDR3 covers 15 residues. V shed 7 bases and J 2 bases; nucleotides not matched to a gene: 10. CDR1 is SGHRS and CDR2 is YFSETQ in the germline V gene. V is TRBV5-1 and J is TRBJ2-3, with 7 bases lining up with TRBD1. Sequencing input: blood, either unsorted or a sorted T cell fraction (not recorded which). The TCR originated in a male donor with ankylosing spondylitis. The CDR3 spells CASGPRDRDTDTQYF. The CDR3 DNA is TGCGCCAGCGGACCCCGGGACAGAGACACAGATACGCAGTATTTT.